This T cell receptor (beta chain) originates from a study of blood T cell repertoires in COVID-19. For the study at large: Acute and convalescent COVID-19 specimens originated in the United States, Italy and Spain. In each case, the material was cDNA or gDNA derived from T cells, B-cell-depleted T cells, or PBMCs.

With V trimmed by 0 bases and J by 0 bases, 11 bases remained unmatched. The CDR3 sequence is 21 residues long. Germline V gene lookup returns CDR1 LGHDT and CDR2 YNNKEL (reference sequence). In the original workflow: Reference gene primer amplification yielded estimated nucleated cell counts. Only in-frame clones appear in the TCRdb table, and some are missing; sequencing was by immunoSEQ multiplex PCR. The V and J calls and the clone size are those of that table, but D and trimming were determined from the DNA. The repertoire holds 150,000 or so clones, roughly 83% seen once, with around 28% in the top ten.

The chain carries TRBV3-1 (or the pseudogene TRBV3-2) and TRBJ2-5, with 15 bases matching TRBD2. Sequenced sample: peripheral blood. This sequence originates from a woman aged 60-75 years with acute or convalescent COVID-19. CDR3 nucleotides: TGTGCCAGCAGCCAAGACGCCTTGGGACTAGCGGGGGGCAGGGACCAAGAGACCCAGTACTTC. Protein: CASSQDALGLAGGRDQETQYF.